The 2 T cell receptor beta chains given below trace back to one sample, sequenced in a study. Cells sorted as Tregs were CD4+, CD25+ and CD127-/low. TCRdb passed the 5' RACE reads through MiXCR, listing each CDR3 protein once. The data contain 52,000 or so distinct CDR3 sequences, about a fifth of them singletons. What was sequenced was tumor-infiltrating Tregs sorted from the breast tumor. These receptors were obtained from a female donor with breast cancer.

The rearrangement links TRBV15 to TRBJ2-3, with a weak D call TRBD2 (7 bases). The germline V and J ends were trimmed by 4 bases and 6 bases, with 20 bases remaining between them. The CDR3 spans 16 residues. The V gene's germline CDR1 is LNHNV and CDR2 YYDKDF (reference sequence). CDR3 sequence (DNA): TGTGCCACCAGCACCAAGGGGGGGATAGCACACGATACGCAGTATTTT. Its translation: CATSTKGGIAHDTQYF.

The genes are TRBV19 and TRBJ2-7, with a weak D call TRBD1 (6 bases). V gave up 4 bases and J gave up 0 bases, with 10 bases separating them. This CDR3 is 14 amino acids long. Germline V gene sequence: CDR1 LNHDA, CDR2 SQIVND (reference sequence). The CDR3 sequence is CASSTRTVSYEQYF. In DNA form, the CDR3 reads TGTGCCAGTAGTACCCGGACAGTCTCCTACGAGCAGTACTTC.